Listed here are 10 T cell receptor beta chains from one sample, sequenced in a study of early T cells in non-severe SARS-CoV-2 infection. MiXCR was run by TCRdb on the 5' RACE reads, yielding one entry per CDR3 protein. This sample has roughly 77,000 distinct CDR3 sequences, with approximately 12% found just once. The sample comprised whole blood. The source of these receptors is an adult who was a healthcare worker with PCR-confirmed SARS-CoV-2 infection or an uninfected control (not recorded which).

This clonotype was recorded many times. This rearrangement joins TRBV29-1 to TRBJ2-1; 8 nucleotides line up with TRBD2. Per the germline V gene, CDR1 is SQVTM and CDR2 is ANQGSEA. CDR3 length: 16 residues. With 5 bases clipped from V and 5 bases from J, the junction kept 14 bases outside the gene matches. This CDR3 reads CSVRLIATSVDNEQFF. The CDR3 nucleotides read TGCAGCGTTCGGCTTATCGCGACTAGCGTAGACAATGAGCAGTTCTTC.

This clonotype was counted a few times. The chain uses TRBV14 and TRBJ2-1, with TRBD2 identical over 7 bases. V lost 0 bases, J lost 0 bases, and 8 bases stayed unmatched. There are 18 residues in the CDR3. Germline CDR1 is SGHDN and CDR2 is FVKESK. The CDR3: CASSQEYWAGDSYNEQFF. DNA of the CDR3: TGTGCCAGCAGCCAAGAGTACTGGGCGGGGGACTCCTACAATGAGCAGTTCTTC.

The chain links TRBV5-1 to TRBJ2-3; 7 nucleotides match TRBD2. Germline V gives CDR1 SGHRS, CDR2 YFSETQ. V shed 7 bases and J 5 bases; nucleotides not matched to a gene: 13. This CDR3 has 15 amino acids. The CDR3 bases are TGCGCCAGCCGAACGACTAGCCGGAGGGTAGATACGCAGTATTTT. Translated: CASRTTSRRVDTQYF.

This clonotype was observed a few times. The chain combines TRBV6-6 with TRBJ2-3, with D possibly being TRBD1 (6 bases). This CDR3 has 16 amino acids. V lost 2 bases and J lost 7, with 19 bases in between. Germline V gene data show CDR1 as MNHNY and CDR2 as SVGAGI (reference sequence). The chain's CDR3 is CASSYRAGEGSNTQYF. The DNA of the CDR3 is TGTGCCAGCAGTTACCGTGCAGGGGAAGGGTCAAATACGCAGTATTTT.

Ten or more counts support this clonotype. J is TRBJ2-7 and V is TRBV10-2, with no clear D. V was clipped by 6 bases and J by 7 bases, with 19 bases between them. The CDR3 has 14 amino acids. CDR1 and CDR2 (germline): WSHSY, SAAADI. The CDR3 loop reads CASSPLSQVWEQYF. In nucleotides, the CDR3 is TGCGCCAGCAGCCCATTATCTCAGGTTTGGGAGCAGTACTTC.

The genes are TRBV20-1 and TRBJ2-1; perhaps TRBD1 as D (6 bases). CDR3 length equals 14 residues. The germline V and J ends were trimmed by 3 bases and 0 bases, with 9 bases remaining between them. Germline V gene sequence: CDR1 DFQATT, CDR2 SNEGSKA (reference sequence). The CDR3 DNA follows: TGCAGTGCTAGGAGGGGGAGCTCCTACAATGAGCAGTTCTTC. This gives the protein CSARRGSSYNEQFF.

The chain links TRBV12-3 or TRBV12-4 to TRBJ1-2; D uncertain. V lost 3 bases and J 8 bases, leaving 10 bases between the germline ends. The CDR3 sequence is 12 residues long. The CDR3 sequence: CASSLHTRGYTF. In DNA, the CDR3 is TGTGCCAGCAGTTTGCACACTAGGGGCTACACCTTC.

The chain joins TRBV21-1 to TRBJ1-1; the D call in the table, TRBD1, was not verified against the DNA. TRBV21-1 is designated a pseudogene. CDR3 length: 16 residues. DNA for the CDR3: TGTGCCAGCAGCAAAGCACAGGGTAGGGGGAACACTGAAGCTTTCTTT. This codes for CASSKAQGRGNTEAFF.

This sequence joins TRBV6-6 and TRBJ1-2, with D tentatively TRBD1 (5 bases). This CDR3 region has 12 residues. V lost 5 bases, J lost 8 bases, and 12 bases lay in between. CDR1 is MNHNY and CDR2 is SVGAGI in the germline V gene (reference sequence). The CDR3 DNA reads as TGTGCCAGCAGTCCCCCGGGGCACGGCTACACCTTC. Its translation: CASSPPGHGYTF.

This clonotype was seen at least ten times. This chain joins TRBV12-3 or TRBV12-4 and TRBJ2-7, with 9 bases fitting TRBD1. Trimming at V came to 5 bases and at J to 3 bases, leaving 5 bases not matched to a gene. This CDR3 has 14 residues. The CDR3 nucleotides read TGTGCCAGCAGTCCGGGACAGGGTGGCTACGAGCAGTACTTC. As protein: CASSPGQGGYEQYF.